This TCR beta chain emerged from a study of human T cells and chemical hapten exposure. Study context: Per-sample TCR yield variability stemmed mainly from small pooled library volume differences.

Single cDNA molecules in the library carried unique molecular identifiers attached during preparation. Original processing notes: Sampled TCR counts reached a median of 95,638 per sample, with values ranging from 23,224 to 690,600. One entry per CDR3 protein results from TCRdb running MiXCR on the RACE reads. Clone size and V and J calls follow TCRdb, not the original study. The sample includes more than 60,000 distinct CDR3 sequences, under 10% of them seen just once. Only a few counts were recorded for this clonotype. Its antigen is currently unknown. The sample's time point: healthy volunteer bleed at 6 weeks. Extraction yielded total RNA from whole blood (unfractionated). V dropped 1 base and J dropped 0 bases, with 17 bases sitting between them. The CDR3 is 18 amino acids. Germline V gene lookup returns CDR1 MNHEY and CDR2 SVGEGT. Whole-study results and caveats: Following DPC sensitization, TCRs present above 1 in 1000 frequency showed no change.

This TCR derives from a male donor in good health. Some clones in this sample may be carry-over from other donors' samples. The chain uses TRBV6-2 or TRBV6-3 and TRBJ2-3; D gene ambiguous. Sequencing input: whole blood. The CDR3 region has the DNA TGTGCCAGCAGTTACTATAGTGGCAGCAGAGCTAGCACAGATACGCAGTATTTT. As protein: CASSYYSGSRASTDTQYF.